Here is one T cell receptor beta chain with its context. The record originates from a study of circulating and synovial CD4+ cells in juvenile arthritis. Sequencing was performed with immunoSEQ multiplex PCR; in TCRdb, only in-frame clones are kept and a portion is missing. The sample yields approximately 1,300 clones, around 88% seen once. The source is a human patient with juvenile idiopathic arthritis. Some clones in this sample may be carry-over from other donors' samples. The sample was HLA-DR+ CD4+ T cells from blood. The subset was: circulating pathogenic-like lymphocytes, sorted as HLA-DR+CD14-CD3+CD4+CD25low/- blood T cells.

The CDR3 DNA sequence: TGTGCCAGCAGCAGAATCGGGAGTGCTAATGAAAAACTGTTTTTT. Protein product: CASSRIGSANEKLFF. V and J are TRBV27 and TRBJ1-4; D not resolved. The CDR3 covers 15 residues. Germline CDR1 MNHEY, CDR2 SMNVEV (reference sequence). Trimming removed 6 bases at V and 3 bases at J, with 14 bases between. The full variable domain, rest sourced from reference TRBV27 and TRBJ1-4, is EAQVTQNPRYLITVTGKKLTVTCSQNMNHEYMSWYRQDPGLGLRQIYYSMNVEVTDKGDVPEGYKVSRKEKRNFPLILESPSPNQTSLYFCASSRIGSANEKLFFGSGTQLSVL.